The subject of this entry is one T cell receptor (beta chain). Per the original methods: Researchers report that nucleated cell counts were estimated from reference gene primer amplification. Method: immunoSEQ multiplex PCR; TCRdb's copy keeps in-frame clones and lacks some. D and trimming come from the DNA, and the V and J calls and clone size come from that table. The sample has around 86,000 clones; roughly 85% are singletons. Germline loops: CDR1 KGHDR, CDR2 SFDVKD. The CDR3 runs to 13 residues. Trimming shortened V by 1 base and J by 7 bases, and 10 bases separated the two germline ends. These data belong to a study of blood T cell repertoires in COVID-19. The overall study: There were acute and convalescent COVID-19 samples, and they came from the United States, Italy and Spain. PBMCs, B-cell-depleted T cells, or T cells provided the cDNA or gDNA that made up the material.

The chain has TRBV24-1 and TRBJ2-7, with a tentative D call TRBD1 (5 bases). This sequence originates from a man aged 80 or over with acute or convalescent COVID-19. The material sequenced was peripheral blood. The CDR3 DNA follows: TGTGCCACCAGTGATTTCAACAGGCAAGAGCAGTACTTC. Amino acids: CATSDFNRQEQYF.